These 21 T cell receptor beta chains share one sample of origin, sequenced in a study of monozygotic twins with cystic fibrosis. Generated by immunoSEQ multiplex PCR, the TCRdb table keeps only in-frame clones and is missing some. The sample shows some 31,000 clones, 70% to 90% of them seen only once. What was sequenced was blood. The receptors derive from a girl aged 2 to 10 with cystic fibrosis.

V usage is TRBV27 and J usage is TRBJ1-2; 9 nucleotides line up with TRBD1. From germline, CDR1 is MNHEY and CDR2 SMNVEV (reference sequence). This CDR3 has 16 amino acids. Trimming at V came to 3 bases and at J to 4 bases, leaving 9 bases not matched to a gene. The DNA for the CDR3 is TGTGCCAGCAGTTTTGCCGGGACAGGGTTCCCCTATGGCTACACCTTC. This codes for CASSFAGTGFPYGYTF.

This chain connects TRBV19 to TRBJ2-7; TRBD2 agrees at 7 bases. J was trimmed by 3 bases and V by 6 bases; bases with no gene match: 5. This CDR3 contains 13 residues. Germline V gene data show CDR1 as LNHDA and CDR2 as SQIVND (reference sequence). The DNA of the CDR3 is TGTGCCAGTAGACCTAGCGGCTACTACGAGCAGTACTTC. Encoded protein: CASRPSGYYEQYF.

This sequence joins TRBV20-1 and TRBJ1-1; D unresolved. The CDR3 extends over 11 amino acids. Germline V CDR1 and CDR2: DFQATT, SNEGSKA (reference sequence). V shed 5 bases and J shed 5 bases, with 9 bases lying between them. The CDR3 is CSAGPGTEAFF. CDR3 coding DNA: TGCAGTGCTGGGCCAGGAACTGAAGCTTTCTTT.

The chain recombines TRBV6-6 with TRBJ2-7; 9 bases align to TRBD2. With 2 bases clipped from V and 4 bases from J, the junction kept 6 bases outside the gene matches. In germline, CDR1 is MNHNY, CDR2 SVGAGI (reference sequence). CDR3 size: 15 residues. CDR3 region: CASSYRLAGLYEQYF. CDR3 in DNA: TGTGCCAGCAGTTACCGGCTAGCGGGATTATACGAGCAGTACTTC.

This chain connects TRBV10-3 to TRBJ1-5, with D possibly TRBD1 on 5 matching bases. Trimming removed 5 bases from V and 1 base from J, with 12 bases in between. Germline V gene sequence: CDR1 ENHRY, CDR2 SYGVKD. CDR3 length equals 15 residues. CDR3 nucleotides: TGTGCCATCAGTCCCCACGGGACGAGCAATCAGCCCCAGCATTTT. This encodes CAISPHGTSNQPQHF.

The chain employs TRBV19 and TRBJ2-5; a possible D gene is TRBD1 (6 bases). CDR3 length equals 14 residues. The V end lost 3 bases, the J end lost 5 bases, and 13 bases lay between the germline ends. Per germline, CDR1 LNHDA and CDR2 SQIVND (reference sequence). The CDR3 sequence: CASSMTRGAETQYF. CDR3 coding DNA: TGTGCCAGTAGTATGACCAGGGGTGCGGAGACCCAGTACTTC.

In its sample, this clone was seen once. The rearrangement joins TRBV19 to TRBJ2-1, with 8 bases that match TRBD1. This CDR3 has 14 amino acids. V was clipped by 1 base and J by 9 bases; unmatched bases: 5. Germline V gene data show CDR1 as LNHDA and CDR2 as SQIVND (reference sequence). The CDR3 DNA reads as TGTGCCAGTAGTATAGGTCAGGGGGCTGGTGAGCAGTTCTTC. As protein: CASSIGQGAGEQFF.

This sequence joins TRBV2 and TRBJ1-4, with D possibly TRBD1 on 5 matching bases. V lost 3 bases to trimming and J lost 6 bases, with 14 bases between them. Germline V gene sequence: CDR1 SNHLY, CDR2 FYNNEI. The CDR3 loop spans 15 amino acids. The CDR3 is CASSDWGRPHEKLFF. The CDR3 nucleotides read TGTGCCAGCAGTGATTGGGGGAGGCCGCATGAAAAACTGTTTTTT.

The chain employs TRBV6-1 and TRBJ1-1; 9 nucleotides agree with TRBD1. This CDR3 is 16 amino acids long. J gave up 0 bases and V 2 bases, and 4 bases lay outside the gene matches. Germline assignment: CDR1 MNHNS and CDR2 SASEGT. The CDR3: CASSEPGQGVNTEAFF. CDR3 nucleotide sequence: TGTGCCAGCAGTGAACCGGGACAGGGTGTGAACACTGAAGCTTTCTTT.

The rearrangement links TRBV2 to TRBJ1-2; D is possibly TRBD1 (5 bases). The germline V gene encodes CDR1 SNHLY and CDR2 FYNNEI. The V end was cut by 5 bases, the J end by 4 bases, with 8 bases between. CDR3 length: 12 residues. The CDR3 region is CASSPGTYGYTF. CDR3 sequence (DNA): TGTGCCAGCAGTCCGGGGACCTATGGCTACACCTTC.

This chain uses TRBV5-5 with TRBJ2-2; D unclear. CDR3 length equals 14 residues. Germline V lookup: CDR1 SGHKS, CDR2 YYEKEE (reference sequence). V lost 2 bases and J lost 0, with 5 bases in between. The CDR3 protein is CASSFVTNTGELFF. The CDR3 region has the DNA TGTGCCAGCAGCTTCGTCACGAACACCGGGGAGCTGTTTTTT.

V is TRBV5-6 and J is TRBJ1-2; 7 bases are a match to TRBD1. V trimming: 5 bases; J trimming: 8 bases; junction bases outside the gene matches: 9. Looked up from germline, CDR1 is SGHDT and CDR2 is YYEEEE. CDR3 length equals 13 residues. The DNA for the CDR3 is TGTGCCAGCAGGACAGGGAGGAATGGAGGCTACACCTTC. This sequence encodes CASRTGRNGGYTF.

This clone is judged medium-sized. V and J are TRBV4-1 and TRBJ1-4; 8 bases fit TRBD1. Trimming removed 5 bases from V and 13 bases from J; junction bases left unmatched: 3. This CDR3 comprises 11 residues. Germline CDR1 and CDR2: MGHRA and YSYEKL. In DNA, the CDR3 is TGCGCCAGCAGCTCCAGGGGGCTACTGTTTTTT. Translation: CASSSRGLLFF.

This chain links TRBV10-3 with TRBJ1-1, with a possible D match to TRBD1 (5 bases). The CDR3 contains 14 residues. V was clipped by 5 bases and J by 4 bases, with 14 bases between them. The V gene's germline CDR1 is ENHRY and CDR2 SYGVKD. The CDR3 DNA follows: TGTGCCATCAGTAACCGGGACTCGCTCACTGAAGCTTTCTTT. Protein product: CAISNRDSLTEAFF.

The V and J genes are TRBV30 and TRBJ1-4, with D unresolved. The CDR3 has 12 residues. CDR1 and CDR2 (germline): GTSNPN, SVGIG (reference sequence). V was clipped by 0 bases and J by 8 bases, with 7 bases between them. In DNA, the CDR3 is TGTGCCTGGAGTGTGATGGGAGAAAAACTGTTTTTT. As protein: CAWSVMGEKLFF.

The chain has TRBV5-1 and TRBJ1-1; a weak D match, TRBD1 (5 bases). CDR3 length: 16 amino acids. Per the germline V gene, CDR1 is SGHRS and CDR2 is YFSETQ. V lost 4 bases and J lost 4, with 20 bases in between. The CDR3: CASSASTGNGGTEAFF. The CDR3 region has the DNA TGCGCCAGCAGCGCTTCTACCGGAAACGGGGGCACTGAAGCTTTCTTT.

This clone was detected only once. This chain connects TRBV29-1 to TRBJ1-1; D is possibly TRBD1 (6 bases). CDR1 and CDR2 from the germline V gene are SQVTM and ANQGSEA. This CDR3 has 16 residues. Between the trimmed V and J ends, which lost 6 bases and 0 bases, there was a span of 20 bases. CDR3 sequence: CSVPGGGEFVNTEAFF. In nucleotides, the CDR3 is TGCAGCGTGCCCGGTGGGGGCGAATTTGTGAACACTGAAGCTTTCTTT.

The gene calls are TRBV30 and TRBJ2-7; 7 nucleotides agree with TRBD1. Germline V lookup: CDR1 GTSNPN, CDR2 SVGIG (reference sequence). This CDR3 is 14 amino acids long. V was pared by 5 bases and J by 3 bases, with 10 bases of the junction left unmatched. The CDR3 nucleotides read TGTGCCTGGTCTACCGGGACAGTAAGCTACGAGCAGTACTTC. It is translated as CAWSTGTVSYEQYF.

J is TRBJ2-7 and V is TRBV4-2, with 9 bases fitting TRBD1. The germline V gene encodes CDR1 LGHNA and CDR2 YNFKEQ. The V gene end was trimmed by 1 base and the J gene end by 6 bases; junction bases not matched to a gene: 10. The CDR3 is made up of 16 amino acids. In DNA, the CDR3 is TGTGCCAGCAGCCAAGGACCCGGGACAGGGAGTCCCGAGCAGTACTTC. Translated: CASSQGPGTGSPEQYF.

This chain joins TRBV9 and TRBJ2-7, with a tentative D call TRBD1 (7 bases). Trimming stripped 2 bases from V and 9 bases from J, with 21 bases between. This CDR3 is built from 15 residues. Germline V gene data show CDR1 as SGDLS and CDR2 as YYNGEE. This CDR3 is CASSVGPSRGDGQYF. CDR3 sequence (DNA): TGTGCCAGCAGCGTGGGACCCTCCAGGGGGGACGGGCAGTACTTC.

The chain joins TRBV5-1 to TRBJ2-1, with no clear D. V lost 7 bases and J lost 7, with 18 bases in between. Germline CDR1 SGHRS, CDR2 YFSETQ. There are 14 residues in the CDR3. In DNA form, the CDR3 reads TGCGCCAGCGGCCCCCCCAGCGATGTTAATGAGCAGTTCTTC. This codes for CASGPPSDVNEQFF.